What follows are 16 T cell receptor beta chains derived from one specimen sequenced in a study of T-cell memory formation after mild COVID-19. TCRdb itself ran the 5' RACE reads through MiXCR, one entry per CDR3 protein. The data contain around 340,000 distinct CDR3 sequences, roughly 13% of them seen just once; the ten biggest clones take up roughly 23%. Material: PBMCs or a T cell subset sorted from them (not recorded which). These receptors originate from a man aged 18 to 30 who had mild COVID-19 (a few samples of this study predate the infection). Cell type and time point are not known.

The V gene is TRBV20-1, the J gene TRBJ1-4; 8 nucleotides line up with TRBD1. The junction had 9 bases not matched to a gene; V was cut back by 6 bases and J by 6 bases. CDR1 is DFQATT, CDR2 SNEGSKA, per germline (reference sequence). This CDR3 comprises 14 residues. CDR3 in amino acids: CSATTGAPYEKLFF. For the CDR3, the DNA is TGCAGTGCAACGACAGGGGCCCCCTATGAAAAACTGTTTTTT.

This clonotype was recorded at least ten times. V is TRBV5-6 and J is TRBJ2-1; maybe TRBD1 (5 bases). V was pared by 0 bases and J by 2 bases, with 6 bases between. Germline values: CDR1 SGHDT, CDR2 YYEEEE. CDR3 size: 14 residues. CDR3 nucleotides: TGTGCCAGCAGCTTGGAGGGGCCCTACAATGAGCAGTTCTTC. Translation: CASSLEGPYNEQFF.

The V gene is TRBV4-1, the J gene TRBJ2-2; D call uncertain. With 4 bases removed from V and 0 bases from J, the gap between germline ends came to 15 bases. The CDR3 has 17 residues. Germline V gene sequence: CDR1 MGHRA, CDR2 YSYEKL. The CDR3 protein is CASSLRAPAPNTGELFF. The CDR3 nucleotides read TGCGCCAGCAGCCTCCGGGCCCCTGCTCCGAACACCGGGGAGCTGTTTTTT.

This clonotype was counted only a few times. The chain joins TRBV7-2 to TRBJ2-5; D gene uncertain. Germline lookup yields CDR1 SGHTA and CDR2 FQGNSA. The CDR3 spans 15 residues. V lost 1 base to trimming and J lost 0 bases, with 9 bases between them. DNA for the CDR3: TGTGCCAGCAGCTTAGAGCCTCAGGACCAAGAGACCCAGTACTTC. Its translation: CASSLEPQDQETQYF.

This chain uses TRBV4-3 with TRBJ2-2; D is possibly TRBD2 (5 bases). CDR3 length: 18 amino acids. V shed 0 bases and J shed 1 base, with 15 bases lying between them. From germline, CDR1 is LGHNA and CDR2 YSLEER. The CDR3 sequence is CASSQERTAPLNTGELFF. The CDR3 DNA reads TGCGCCAGCAGCCAAGAACGGACTGCACCCCTGAACACCGGGGAGCTGTTTTTT.

This sequence joins TRBV3-1 and TRBJ2-4, with TRBD1 matching 10 bases. V shed 4 bases and J 7 bases; nucleotides not matched to a gene: 1. The CDR3 is 13 residues long. CDR1 is LGHDT, CDR2 YNNKEL, per germline (reference sequence). CDR3 loop: CASSPGQGNIQYF. Written as DNA, the CDR3 is TGTGCCAGCAGCCCGGGACAGGGGAACATTCAGTACTTC.

This clonotype was counted only a few times. The chain combines TRBV7-2 with TRBJ1-1, with D possibly being TRBD1 (6 bases). Trimming cost V 5 bases and J 6 bases, with 22 bases left between them. This CDR3 is built from 16 residues. Germline lookup yields CDR1 SGHTA and CDR2 FQGNSA. CDR3 nucleotides: TGTGCCAGCAGCCCCCTGCAGGGGATGCTGGTCGCTGAAGCTTTCTTT. Protein: CASSPLQGMLVAEAFF.

V usage is TRBV4-3 and J usage is TRBJ1-2, with no clear D. CDR3 length: 15 amino acids. The germline V gene has CDR1 LGHNA and CDR2 YSLEER. Trimming removed 0 bases at V and 6 bases at J, with 14 bases between. CDR3: CASSQDAVSGDGYTF. For the CDR3, the DNA is TGCGCCAGCAGCCAAGACGCGGTATCGGGCGATGGCTACACCTTC.

This sequence joins TRBV19 and TRBJ2-2; 7 nucleotides agree with TRBD2. The ends lost 4 bases at V and 6 bases at J; junction bases unmatched: 5. Germline-derived CDR1 and CDR2 are LNHDA and SQIVND (reference sequence). CDR3 length: 14 residues. CDR3: CASSTRAGAGELFF. The CDR3 DNA sequence: TGTGCCAGTAGTACCCGGGCGGGGGCCGGGGAGCTGTTTTTT.

The CDR3 region is CASSLLGQGHGYTF. For the CDR3, the DNA is TGTGCCAGCTCACTCCTCGGACAGGGCCATGGCTACACCTTC. V gene TRBV18 combines with J gene TRBJ1-2; 8 nucleotides line up with TRBD1. Germline V gene lookup returns CDR1 KGHSH and CDR2 LQKENI. The CDR3 has 14 amino acids. The V gene end was trimmed by 4 bases and the J gene end by 6 bases; junction bases not matched to a gene: 7.

The chain combines TRBV19 with TRBJ1-1; 7 positions agree with TRBD1. The CDR3 extends over 13 amino acids. Germline CDR1 reads LNHDA; CDR2 reads SQIVND (reference sequence). Trimming removed 5 bases from V and 6 bases from J; junction bases left unmatched: 6. This chain's CDR3 is CASSVQGGSEAFF. The CDR3 DNA reads TGTGCCAGTAGTGTGCAGGGGGGATCTGAAGCTTTCTTT.

This clonotype was observed a few times. The V and J genes are TRBV7-3 and TRBJ2-2; 7 positions agree with TRBD1. The CDR3 is 14 residues long. V lost 5 bases, J lost 13 bases, and 13 bases stayed unmatched. The V gene's germline CDR1 is SGHTA and CDR2 FQGTGA. The DNA of the CDR3 is TGTGCCAGCAGCGACAGACAGGGTTCCAAGGGGCTGTTTTTT. This codes for CASSDRQGSKGLFF.

This clonotype was counted many times. V usage is TRBV5-1 and J usage is TRBJ2-2; D gene uncertain. Germline loops: CDR1 SGHRS, CDR2 YFSETQ. The CDR3 runs to 13 residues. The V end lost 0 bases, the J end lost 5 bases, and 5 bases lay between the germline ends. The CDR3 DNA follows: TGCGCCAGCAGCTTGGATCCGACCGGGGAGCTGTTTTTT. Its translation: CASSLDPTGELFF.

This chain links TRBV7-2 with TRBJ1-5; TRBD1 might be the D (6 bases). CDR1 is SGHTA, CDR2 FQGNSA, per germline. This CDR3 is 14 amino acids long. Trimming cost V 2 bases and J 6 bases, with 11 bases left between them. The DNA of the CDR3 is TGTGCCAGCAGCTTAAGGCAGGGGAGTCAGCCCCAGCATTTT. Residues: CASSLRQGSQPQHF.

This clonotype showed up just a few times. The J gene is TRBJ2-3, the V gene TRBV3-1; 7 positions match TRBD2. Losses at the gene ends were 2 bases for V and 5 bases for J; bases not matched to a gene: 7. The CDR3 is 15 amino acids. Germline V gene lookup returns CDR1 LGHDT and CDR2 YNNKEL (reference sequence). The CDR3 sequence is CASSQRAGLRDTQYF. DNA of the CDR3: TGTGCCAGCAGCCAAAGAGCGGGGTTAAGAGATACGCAGTATTTT.

This clonotype came up many times. This chain connects TRBV28 to TRBJ1-2; 10 bases align to TRBD1. Germline CDR1 is MDHEN and CDR2 is SYDVKM. This CDR3 spans 16 amino acids. V shed 6 bases and J 7 bases; nucleotides not matched to a gene: 14. In DNA form, the CDR3 reads TGTGCCAGCAGCCCCGCAATGAGACAGGGGGCCCGTGGCTACACCTTC. Protein: CASSPAMRQGARGYTF.